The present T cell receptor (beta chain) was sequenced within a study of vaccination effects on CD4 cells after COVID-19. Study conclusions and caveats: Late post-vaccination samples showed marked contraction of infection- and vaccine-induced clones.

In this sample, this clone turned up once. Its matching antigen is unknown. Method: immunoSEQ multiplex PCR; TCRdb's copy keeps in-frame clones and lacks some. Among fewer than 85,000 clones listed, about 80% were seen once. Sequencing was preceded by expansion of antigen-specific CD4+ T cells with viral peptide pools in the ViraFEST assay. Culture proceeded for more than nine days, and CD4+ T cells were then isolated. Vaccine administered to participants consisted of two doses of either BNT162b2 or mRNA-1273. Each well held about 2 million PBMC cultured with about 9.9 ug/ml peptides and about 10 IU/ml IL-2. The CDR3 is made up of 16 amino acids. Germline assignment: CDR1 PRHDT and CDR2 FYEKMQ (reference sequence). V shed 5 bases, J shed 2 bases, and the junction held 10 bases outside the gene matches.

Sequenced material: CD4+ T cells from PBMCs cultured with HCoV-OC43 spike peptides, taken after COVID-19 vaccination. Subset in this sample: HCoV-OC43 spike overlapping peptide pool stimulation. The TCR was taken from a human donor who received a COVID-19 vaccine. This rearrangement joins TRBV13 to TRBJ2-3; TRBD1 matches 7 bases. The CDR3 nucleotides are TGTGCCAGCAGCGATAGGGACAGCTTAAACACAGATACGCAGTATTTT. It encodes CASSDRDSLNTDTQYF.